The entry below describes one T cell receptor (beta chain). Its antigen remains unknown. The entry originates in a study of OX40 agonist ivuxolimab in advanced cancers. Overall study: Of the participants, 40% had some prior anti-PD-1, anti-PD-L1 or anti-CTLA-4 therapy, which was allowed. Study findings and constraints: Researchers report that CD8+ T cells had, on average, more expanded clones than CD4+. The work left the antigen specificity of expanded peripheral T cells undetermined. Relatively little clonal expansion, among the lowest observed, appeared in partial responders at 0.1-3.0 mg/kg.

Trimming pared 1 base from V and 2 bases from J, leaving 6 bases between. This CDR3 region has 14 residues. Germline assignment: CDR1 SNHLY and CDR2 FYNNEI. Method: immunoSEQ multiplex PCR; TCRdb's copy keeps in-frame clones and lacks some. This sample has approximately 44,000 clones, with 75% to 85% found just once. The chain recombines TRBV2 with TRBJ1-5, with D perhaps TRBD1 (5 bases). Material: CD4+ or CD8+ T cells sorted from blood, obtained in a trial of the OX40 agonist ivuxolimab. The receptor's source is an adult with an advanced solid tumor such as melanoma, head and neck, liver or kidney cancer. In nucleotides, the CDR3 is TGTGCCAGCAGTGAAGAAGGGGGCAATCAGCCCCAGCATTTT. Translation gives CASSEEGGNQPQHF.